Detailed here is one TCR beta chain. What it binds is unknown. Deep-level running was used for the assay. The data were produced by immunoSEQ multiplex PCR, yet TCRdb's version contains in-frame clones alone and is incomplete. The repertoire consists of millions of clones, with roughly 94% occurring once and the leading ten covering 0.1% to 0.15%. The source of the sample is a study of shared clonotypes between healthy human individuals. Overall study context: The people who gave samples were two women and a few men aged 18 to 49.

V lost 3 bases and J lost 9, with 15 bases in between. CDR1 and CDR2 (germline): WNHNN, SYGVQD (reference sequence). The CDR3 sequence is 14 residues long. General study results and limits: It was observed that roughly 5.5% of naive CD4 clonotypes were shared across a handful of donors.

V usage is TRBV10-1 and J usage is TRBJ2-1; D is unresolved. This clonotype originated in a man between 18 and 35 years old in good health. Sequencing input: naive CD4+ T cells sorted from blood. Subset here: CD45RA+ positively selected. The CDR3 region is CASSDEGLVGEQFF. CDR3 in DNA: TGCGCCAGCAGTGATGAAGGTTTAGTGGGTGAGCAGTTCTTC.